Shown below are 7 T cell receptor beta chains from a single sample sequenced in a study of T-cell reconstitution after alpha-beta-depleted transplantation in children (dated by TCRdb to 2015 to 2016). The library came from PCR. The instrument was an Illumina HiSeq 2500. Molecular barcoding was employed in the preparation of TCR libraries, with unique molecular identifiers being used to normalize TCRbeta repertoire quantification. TCRdb reran the public reads through fastp at Q25 and MiXCR, keeping productive beta chains. Each entry is one CDR3 protein sequence, shown with its most common DNA and genes. The sample table records over 70,000 distinct CDR3 sequences; more than 10% of these occur just once. The biggest ten clones account for roughly 14% of the sample. The starting material was PBMCs from the stem cell graft donor, obtained from the stem cell graft. The receptors were sampled from a human donor who donated a stem cell graft to a child with inherited bone marrow failure.

The V call is TRBV7-3, the J call TRBJ2-2; D possibly corresponds to TRBD2 (5 bases). V dropped 5 bases and J dropped 6 bases, with 10 bases sitting between them. The CDR3 has 13 amino acids. The germline CDR1 and CDR2 sequences are SGHTA and FQGTGA. The CDR3 coding sequence is TGTGCCAGCAGCAATTCGGGATCCGGGGAGCTGTTTTTT. This encodes CASSNSGSGELFF. Full variable domain (outside the CDR3, taken from reference TRBV7-3 and TRBJ2-2): GAGVSQTPSNKVTEKGKYVELRCDPISGHTALYWYRQSLGQGPEFLIYFQGTGAADDSGLPNDRFFAVRPEGSVSTLKIQRTERGDSAVYLCASSNSGSGELFFGEGSRLTVL.

This clonotype was observed many times. This sequence joins TRBV4-3 and TRBJ2-3; D may correspond to TRBD1 or TRBD2 (5 bases each). The V end was cut by 8 bases, the J end by 4 bases, with 13 bases between. The V gene's germline CDR1 is LGHNA and CDR2 YSLEER. The CDR3 is 13 residues long. CDR3 sequence: CASATGQADTQYF. CDR3 coding DNA: TGCGCCAGCGCGACGGGGCAGGCAGATACGCAGTATTTT.

Ten or more counts support this clonotype. The genes are TRBV28 and TRBJ2-5, with D uncertain. Germline V lookup: CDR1 MDHEN, CDR2 SYDVKM. Trimming left V 2 bases short and J 4 bases short, with 5 bases between. The CDR3 sequence is 12 residues long. CDR3 in DNA: TGTGCCAGCAGTTTACCCCCAGAGACCCAGTACTTC. It is translated as CASSLPPETQYF. Together with reference TRBV28 and TRBJ2-5, the CDR3 gives the full variable domain: DVKVTQSSRYLVKRTGEKVFLECVQDMDHENMFWYRQDPGLGLRLIYFSYDVKMKEKGDIPEGYSVSREKKERFSLILESASTNQTSMYLCASSLPPETQYFGPGTRLLVL.

This clonotype has at least ten counts. The rearrangement uses TRBV7-9 and TRBJ2-3; D ambiguous. The CDR3 sequence is 12 residues long. Germline V gene lookup returns CDR1 SEHNR and CDR2 FQNEAQ (reference sequence). Trimming stripped 4 bases from V and 6 bases from J, with 8 bases between. The CDR3 DNA reads TGTGCCAGCAGCTGGACCTGGGATACGCAGTATTTT. Translated: CASSWTWDTQYF.

This clonotype was seen repeatedly, ten times or more. The chain is built from TRBV7-2 and TRBJ2-7; 10 nucleotides line up with TRBD2. V dropped 6 bases and J dropped 3; count of bases not matched to a gene: 8. The CDR3 spans 15 residues. Germline-derived CDR1 and CDR2 are SGHTA and FQGNSA. CDR3: CASSSAGTSVYEQYF. In DNA form, the CDR3 reads TGTGCCAGCAGTTCTGCCGGGACTAGCGTCTACGAGCAGTACTTC.

The sample holds many counts of this clonotype. The V and J genes are TRBV20-1 and TRBJ2-2; 14 bases fit TRBD2. Looked up from germline, CDR1 is DFQATT and CDR2 is SNEGSKA (reference sequence). The CDR3 covers 15 residues. V dropped 3 bases and J dropped 6; count of bases not matched to a gene: 3. CDR3 protein: CSARTSGREAGELFF. The CDR3 nucleotides read TGCAGTGCTAGGACTAGCGGGAGGGAGGCCGGGGAGCTGTTTTTT.

This clonotype appeared a few times. The V and J genes are TRBV27 and TRBJ1-1; D possibly corresponds to TRBD1 (5 bases). V dropped 8 bases and J dropped 10 bases, with 32 bases sitting between them. Per the germline V gene, CDR1 is MNHEY and CDR2 is SMNVEV (reference sequence). The length of the CDR3 is 17 residues. This CDR3 is CASQELLRGHYSEVAFF. The CDR3, as DNA: TGTGCCAGCCAAGAACTCCTCCGGGGCCACTATAGCGAAGTAGCTTTCTTT.